These T cell receptor beta chains were read from a single sample in a study of cytomegalovirus exposure and HLA in healthy donors. TCRdb's copy holds only in-frame clones and misses some; the assay was immunoSEQ multiplex PCR. The table records about 170,000 clones, approximately 81% of them present only once. What was sequenced was PBMCs. These receptors came from a male donor in good health and CMV-seronegative. The CDR3 runs from the conserved cysteine through the conserved F or W. Each record gives: V gene, D gene, clone size, J gene, CDR3 DNA, CDR3 protein. D genes are given only for firm matches. Not all rows give a size; the values are once, few, many and, for expanded clones, a class.

v_gene: TRBV5-4
d_gene: -
abundance: -
j_gene: TRBJ1-1
CDR3nt: TGTGCCAGCAGCACCCACAAAAGTCAGGGGAACACTGAAGCTTTCTTT
CDR3aa: CASSTHKSQGNTEAFF

v_gene: TRBV27
d_gene: TRBD2
abundance: -
j_gene: TRBJ2-7
CDR3nt: TGTGCCAGCGGGGAGCGGGGGTACTCCTACGAGCAGTACTTC
CDR3aa: CASGERGYSYEQYF

v_gene: TRBV5-6
d_gene: -
abundance: -
j_gene: TRBJ1-5
CDR3nt: TGTGCCAGCAGCGGGGGCGGTCAGCCCCAGCATTTT
CDR3aa: CASSGGGQPQHF

v_gene: TRBV7-9
d_gene: -
abundance: -
j_gene: TRBJ2-3
CDR3nt: TGTGCCAGCAGCTTGGCGGGAAAATCAGATACGCAGTATTTT
CDR3aa: CASSLAGKSDTQYF

v_gene: TRBV9
d_gene: TRBD1
abundance: -
j_gene: TRBJ2-5
CDR3nt: TGTGCCAGCAGCGTAGACAGGGGAGAGACCCAGTACTTC
CDR3aa: CASSVDRGETQYF

v_gene: TRBV2
d_gene: TRBD2
abundance: once
j_gene: TRBJ2-7
CDR3nt: TGTGCCAGCACGGAGGCTAGCGGGGGGTACCTCGAGCAGTACTTC
CDR3aa: CASTEASGGYLEQYF

v_gene: TRBV2
d_gene: -
abundance: -
j_gene: TRBJ1-3
CDR3nt: TGTGCCAGCAGTGGGGGCAGGGCTGGAAACACCATATATTTT
CDR3aa: CASSGGRAGNTIYF

v_gene: TRBV19
d_gene: TRBD2
abundance: -
j_gene: TRBJ2-1
CDR3nt: TGTGCCAGTAAACTTCGGGGGCTAGCGGGAGAATTTTCCTACAATGAGCAGTTCTTC
CDR3aa: CASKLRGLAGEFSYNEQFF

v_gene: TRBV6-4
d_gene: TRBD1
abundance: few
j_gene: TRBJ2-3
CDR3nt: TGTGCCAGCAGTGCCGGGACAGGGGGCGCAGATACGCAGTATTTT
CDR3aa: CASSAGTGGADTQYF

v_gene: TRBV29-1
d_gene: TRBD2
abundance: few
j_gene: TRBJ2-5
CDR3nt: TGCAGCTTGGGTGCTAGCGGGAGTGCGGAGACCCAGTACTTC
CDR3aa: CSLGASGSAETQYF

v_gene: TRBV9
d_gene: TRBD1
abundance: -
j_gene: TRBJ1-6
CDR3nt: TGTGCCAGCAGCGTAGGACAGGGTGGTTCACCCCTCCACTTT
CDR3aa: CASSVGQGGSPLHF

v_gene: TRBV5-6
d_gene: -
abundance: -
j_gene: TRBJ2-7
CDR3nt: TGTGCCAGCACCCCCGGCGAGGTGGTGGACGAGCAGTACTTC
CDR3aa: CASTPGEVVDEQYF

v_gene: TRBV5-1
d_gene: -
abundance: -
j_gene: TRBJ2-3
CDR3nt: TGCGCCAGCAGCTTGGCAGGTGATAGCACAGATACGCAGTATTTT
CDR3aa: CASSLAGDSTDTQYF

v_gene: TRBV30
d_gene: -
abundance: -
j_gene: TRBJ2-7
CDR3nt: TGTGCCTGGACCCAGCCGGGGGGCGCGTACGAGCAGTACTTC
CDR3aa: CAWTQPGGAYEQYF

v_gene: TRBV6-1
d_gene: -
abundance: -
j_gene: TRBJ1-2
CDR3nt: TGTGCCAGCAGAGCCGCCGACAGAGCCTATGGCTACACCTTC
CDR3aa: CASRAADRAYGYTF

v_gene: TRBV9
d_gene: TRBD1
abundance: -
j_gene: TRBJ2-1
CDR3nt: TGTGCCAGCAGCGCTCCGGGACAGGGGCGGAATGAGCAGTTCTTC
CDR3aa: CASSAPGQGRNEQFF

v_gene: TRBV5-6
d_gene: -
abundance: once
j_gene: TRBJ1-3
CDR3nt: TGTGCCAGCAGCTTGCAGGGCTTCTCTGGAAACACCATATATTTT
CDR3aa: CASSLQGFSGNTIYF

v_gene: TRBV5-6
d_gene: -
abundance: -
j_gene: TRBJ1-1
CDR3nt: TGTGCCAGCAGCTCTTTTGCAGGAAAATCCACTGAAGCTTTCTTT
CDR3aa: CASSSFAGKSTEAFF

v_gene: TRBV11-2
d_gene: -
abundance: -
j_gene: TRBJ2-5
CDR3nt: TGTGCCAGCAGCTCTCTGGCAGAGACCCAGTACTTC
CDR3aa: CASSSLAETQYF

v_gene: TRBV25-1
d_gene: -
abundance: -
j_gene: TRBJ1-4
CDR3nt: TGTGCCAGCAGGATAGGAGTGGCTAATGAAAAACTGTTTTTT
CDR3aa: CASRIGVANEKLFF

v_gene: TRBV5-1
d_gene: TRBD2
abundance: -
j_gene: TRBJ2-2
CDR3nt: TGCGCCAGCAGGGTAGGACTAGCAGAGAACACCGGGGAGCTGTTTTTT
CDR3aa: CASRVGLAENTGELFF

v_gene: TRBV2
d_gene: -
abundance: -
j_gene: TRBJ1-1
CDR3nt: TGTGCCAGCACCATATTACAGGAGGGGAACACTGAAGCTTTCTTT
CDR3aa: CASTILQEGNTEAFF

v_gene: TRBV5-1
d_gene: TRBD2
abundance: -
j_gene: TRBJ2-1
CDR3nt: TGCGCCAGCAGGCAGGCGGGGGGATCCGGGGGCAATGAGCAGTTCTTC
CDR3aa: CASRQAGGSGGNEQFF

v_gene: TRBV6-5
d_gene: TRBD1
abundance: -
j_gene: TRBJ1-1
CDR3nt: TGTGCCAGCAGCCGAGACAGGGTGACCACTGAAGCTTTCTTT
CDR3aa: CASSRDRVTTEAFF

v_gene: TRBV7-9
d_gene: -
abundance: -
j_gene: TRBJ1-2
CDR3nt: TGTGCCAGCAGCCAAGGAGTCGCACAAGGCTACACCTTC
CDR3aa: CASSQGVAQGYTF

v_gene: TRBV5-6
d_gene: TRBD2
abundance: -
j_gene: TRBJ2-5
CDR3nt: TGTGCCAGCAGCTTGGCTAGCGGAGGGGAGCAGTACTTC
CDR3aa: CASSLASGGEQYF

v_gene: TRBV5-1
d_gene: -
abundance: -
j_gene: TRBJ1-1
CDR3nt: TGCGCCAGCAGCTTGATCGGCTCGCAGGGGGAAGCTTTCTTT
CDR3aa: CASSLIGSQGEAFF

v_gene: TRBV7-9
d_gene: TRBD1
abundance: few
j_gene: TRBJ1-2
CDR3nt: TGTTCCAGCAGCCGCGACGGGACAGGCTCAGGCTACACCTTC
CDR3aa: CSSSRDGTGSGYTF

v_gene: TRBV11-2
d_gene: -
abundance: -
j_gene: TRBJ2-2
CDR3nt: TGTGCCAGCAGCTTATCGCACCTCGCGGGGCGGAACACCGGGGAGCTGTTTTTT
CDR3aa: CASSLSHLAGRNTGELFF

v_gene: TRBV19
d_gene: -
abundance: -
j_gene: TRBJ1-1
CDR3nt: TGTGCCAGTAGTATAGTCCAGGGTGCAGGGAACACTGAAGCTTTCTTT
CDR3aa: CASSIVQGAGNTEAFF

v_gene: TRBV5-5
d_gene: -
abundance: -
j_gene: TRBJ1-1
CDR3nt: TGTGCCAGCACCGGGGTCGCCACGGGGAAAGCTTTCTTT
CDR3aa: CASTGVATGKAFF

v_gene: TRBV7-2
d_gene: TRBD1
abundance: -
j_gene: TRBJ1-2
CDR3nt: TGTGCCAGCAGCTCGTACGGGACAGGACAAGGCTACACCTTC
CDR3aa: CASSSYGTGQGYTF

v_gene: TRBV4-2
d_gene: -
abundance: -
j_gene: TRBJ1-6
CDR3nt: TGTGCCAGCAGCCAAGAAATTGGGGCTGGTAATTCACCCCTCCACTTT
CDR3aa: CASSQEIGAGNSPLHF

v_gene: TRBV7-6
d_gene: -
abundance: -
j_gene: TRBJ2-1
CDR3nt: TGTGCCAGCAGCCCATCGCCACGCGCGATGATGTTCTTC
CDR3aa: CASSPSPRAMMFF

v_gene: TRBV27
d_gene: TRBD1
abundance: once
j_gene: TRBJ2-7
CDR3nt: TGTGCCAGCAGGACCTACGGACAGGGCCGGTACGAGCAGTACTTC
CDR3aa: CASRTYGQGRYEQYF

v_gene: TRBV19
d_gene: TRBD1
abundance: -
j_gene: TRBJ1-2
CDR3nt: TGTGCCAGTAGTATCGGGACAGCCAACTATGGCTACACCTTC
CDR3aa: CASSIGTANYGYTF

v_gene: TRBV5-1
d_gene: -
abundance: -
j_gene: TRBJ2-5
CDR3nt: TGCGCCAGCAGCCCTGGAGCGAACCAAGAGACCCAGTACTTC
CDR3aa: CASSPGANQETQYF

v_gene: TRBV19
d_gene: -
abundance: -
j_gene: TRBJ1-4
CDR3nt: TGTGCCAGTAGTATAGACCCCACACGGGGAGGTGAAAAACTGTTTTTT
CDR3aa: CASSIDPTRGGEKLFF

v_gene: TRBV7-8
d_gene: TRBD2
abundance: few
j_gene: TRBJ2-3
CDR3nt: TGTGCCAGCAGCTTAGGGACTAGCGGGAGGACCGATACGCAGTATTTT
CDR3aa: CASSLGTSGRTDTQYF

v_gene: TRBV19
d_gene: -
abundance: -
j_gene: TRBJ2-3
CDR3nt: TGTGCCAGTAGTATACGCCCAGGGTTCACAGATACGCAGTATTTT
CDR3aa: CASSIRPGFTDTQYF

v_gene: TRBV18
d_gene: -
abundance: -
j_gene: TRBJ2-3
CDR3nt: TGTGCCAGCTCACCACCGCCTAGCGCGAGCACAGATACGCAGTATTTT
CDR3aa: CASSPPPSASTDTQYF

v_gene: TRBV11-2
d_gene: -
abundance: -
j_gene: TRBJ1-3
CDR3nt: TGTGCCAGCAGCTTACAGGGGAGCTCTGGAAACACCATATATTTT
CDR3aa: CASSLQGSSGNTIYF

v_gene: TRBV11-3
d_gene: -
abundance: -
j_gene: TRBJ2-7
CDR3nt: TGTGCCAGCAGCTTAGGGGGAGCGGGCTCCTACGAGCAGTACTTC
CDR3aa: CASSLGGAGSYEQYF

v_gene: TRBV19
d_gene: TRBD1
abundance: once
j_gene: TRBJ2-7
CDR3nt: TGTGCCAGTAGTATCTTTACAGGGGACTCCTACGAGCAGTACTTC
CDR3aa: CASSIFTGDSYEQYF

v_gene: TRBV28
d_gene: TRBD1
abundance: -
j_gene: TRBJ2-3
CDR3nt: TGTGCCAGCAGTGGGGACAGGGGTATGATAAATACGCAGTATTTT
CDR3aa: CASSGDRGMINTQYF

v_gene: TRBV7-2
d_gene: -
abundance: -
j_gene: TRBJ2-1
CDR3nt: TGTGCCAGCACCCTATCTGACCTCCAGGCCTACAATGAGCAGTTCTTC
CDR3aa: CASTLSDLQAYNEQFF

v_gene: TRBV7-7
d_gene: TRBD2
abundance: -
j_gene: TRBJ2-3
CDR3nt: TGTGCCAGCAGCCTGGTAGGCGGGAGTAGCACAGATACGCAGTATTTT
CDR3aa: CASSLVGGSSTDTQYF

v_gene: TRBV6-5
d_gene: -
abundance: -
j_gene: TRBJ1-5
CDR3nt: TGTGCCAGCAGTTACGGGACTGGCAATCAGCCCCAGCATTTT
CDR3aa: CASSYGTGNQPQHF

v_gene: TRBV5-4
d_gene: -
abundance: -
j_gene: TRBJ2-4
CDR3nt: TGTGCCAGCAGCTTGGTATCGGAGGACATTCAGTACTTC
CDR3aa: CASSLVSEDIQYF

v_gene: TRBV6-1
d_gene: -
abundance: few
j_gene: TRBJ2-7
CDR3nt: TGTGCCAGCAGTGTTTCAGGATACTACGAGCAGTACTTC
CDR3aa: CASSVSGYYEQYF

v_gene: TRBV4-3
d_gene: -
abundance: -
j_gene: TRBJ2-1
CDR3nt: TGCGCCAGCAGCCAGGAGGGGGGGCATGATGAGCAGTTCTTC
CDR3aa: CASSQEGGHDEQFF

v_gene: TRBV10-3
d_gene: -
abundance: -
j_gene: TRBJ2-1
CDR3nt: TGTGCCATCAGTGAGTCAGGGGCAACCTACAATGAGCAGTTCTTC
CDR3aa: CAISESGATYNEQFF

v_gene: TRBV6-5
d_gene: TRBD1
abundance: -
j_gene: TRBJ1-5
CDR3nt: TGTGCCAGCAGTGACAGGGGGCGCGGTCAGCCCCAGCATTTT
CDR3aa: CASSDRGRGQPQHF

v_gene: TRBV28
d_gene: -
abundance: -
j_gene: TRBJ1-1
CDR3nt: TGTGCCAGCACTGCCCCGGGGGTCGGGAACACTGAAGCTTTCTTT
CDR3aa: CASTAPGVGNTEAFF